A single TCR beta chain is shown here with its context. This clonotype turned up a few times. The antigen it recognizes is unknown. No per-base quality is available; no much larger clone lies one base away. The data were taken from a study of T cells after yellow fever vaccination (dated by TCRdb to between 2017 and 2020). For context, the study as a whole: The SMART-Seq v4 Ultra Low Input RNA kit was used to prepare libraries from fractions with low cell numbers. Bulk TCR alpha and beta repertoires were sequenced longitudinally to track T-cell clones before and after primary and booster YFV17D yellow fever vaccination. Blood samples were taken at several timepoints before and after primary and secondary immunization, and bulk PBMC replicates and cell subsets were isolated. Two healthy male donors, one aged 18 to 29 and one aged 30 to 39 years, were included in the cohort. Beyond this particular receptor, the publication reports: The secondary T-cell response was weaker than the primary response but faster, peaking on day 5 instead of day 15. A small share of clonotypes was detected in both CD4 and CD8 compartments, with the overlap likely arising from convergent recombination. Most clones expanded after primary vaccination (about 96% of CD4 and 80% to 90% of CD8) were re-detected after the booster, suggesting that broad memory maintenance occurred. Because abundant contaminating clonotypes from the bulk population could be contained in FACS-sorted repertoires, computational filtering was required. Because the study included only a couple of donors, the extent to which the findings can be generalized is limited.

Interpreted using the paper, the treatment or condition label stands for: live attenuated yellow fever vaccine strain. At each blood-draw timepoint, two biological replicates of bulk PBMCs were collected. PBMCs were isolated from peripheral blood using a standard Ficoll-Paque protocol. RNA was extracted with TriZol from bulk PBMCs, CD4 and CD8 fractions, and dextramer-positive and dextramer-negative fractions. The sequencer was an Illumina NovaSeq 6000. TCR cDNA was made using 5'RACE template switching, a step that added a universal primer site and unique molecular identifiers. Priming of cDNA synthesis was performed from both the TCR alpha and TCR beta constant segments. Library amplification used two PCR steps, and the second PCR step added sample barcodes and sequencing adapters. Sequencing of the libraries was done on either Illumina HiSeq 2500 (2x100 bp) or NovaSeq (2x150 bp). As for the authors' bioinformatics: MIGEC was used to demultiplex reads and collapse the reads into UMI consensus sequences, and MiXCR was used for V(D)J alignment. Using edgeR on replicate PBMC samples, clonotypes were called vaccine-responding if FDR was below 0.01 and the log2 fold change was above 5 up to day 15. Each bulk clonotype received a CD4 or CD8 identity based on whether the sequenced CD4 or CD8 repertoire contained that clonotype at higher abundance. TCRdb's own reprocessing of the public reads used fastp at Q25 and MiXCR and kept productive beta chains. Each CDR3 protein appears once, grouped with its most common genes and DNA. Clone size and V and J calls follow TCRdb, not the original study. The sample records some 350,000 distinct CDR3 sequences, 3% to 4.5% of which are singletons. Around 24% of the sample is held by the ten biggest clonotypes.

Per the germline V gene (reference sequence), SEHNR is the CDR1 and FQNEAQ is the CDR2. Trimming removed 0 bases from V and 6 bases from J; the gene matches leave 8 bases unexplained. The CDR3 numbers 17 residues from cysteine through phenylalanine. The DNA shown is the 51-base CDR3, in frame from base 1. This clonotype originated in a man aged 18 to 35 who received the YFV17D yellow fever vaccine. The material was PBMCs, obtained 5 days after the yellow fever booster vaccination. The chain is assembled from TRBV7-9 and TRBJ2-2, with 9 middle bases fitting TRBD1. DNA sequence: TGTGCCAGCAGCTTAGCGCGGACAGGGGTATGGGCCGGGGAGCTGTTTTTT. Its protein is CASSLARTGVWAGELFF.